The 16 T cell receptor beta chains listed next were all sequenced from one sample in a study of blood T cells in healthy people across ages (dated by TCRdb to between 2014 and 2016). Library preparation was by 5' RACE. Sequencing relied on an Illumina HiSeq 2500. A second about 7 to 12 cycle PCR used a sample-barcoded 5' primer and a J-beta primer mix. TCRdb reworked the public reads: Q25 trimming with fastp, MiXCR clone assembly, productive beta chains retained. One record per CDR3 amino acid sequence lists the most common genes and DNA. The sample yields nearly 800,000 distinct CDR3 sequences; just over 55% were counted once. Around 24% of the sample lies in the top ten. What was sequenced was blood. These receptors were obtained from a man aged 40-55 years in good health.

This clonotype was counted a few times. V gene TRBV7-9 combines with J gene TRBJ2-1; a weak D match, TRBD1 (7 bases). This CDR3 comprises 15 residues. The V gene lost 5 bases and the J gene lost 2 bases, with 13 bases spanning the gap. Looked up from germline, CDR1 is SEHNR and CDR2 is FQNEAQ (reference sequence). Here the CDR3 DNA reads TGTGCCAGCAGCAACGGAGGGACAGCCTACAATGAGCAGTTCTTC. Its translation is CASSNGGTAYNEQFF.

Only a few counts were recorded for this clonotype. The gene calls are TRBV5-5 and TRBJ2-1; D is uncertain. This CDR3 comprises 15 residues. Germline lookup yields CDR1 SGHKS and CDR2 YYEKEE (reference sequence). V lost 0 bases to trimming and J lost 10 bases, with 17 bases between them. Written as DNA, the CDR3 is TGTGCCAGCAGCTTGGAATTTCGGCAGATGGGGGAGCAGTTCTTC. Translated: CASSLEFRQMGEQFF.

The genes are TRBV3-1 and TRBJ1-6; a possible D gene is TRBD1 (6 bases). Per the germline V gene, CDR1 is LGHDT and CDR2 is YNNKEL (reference sequence). The CDR3 loop spans 15 amino acids. Trimming shortened V by 0 bases and J by 9 bases, and 12 bases separated the two germline ends. CDR3 DNA: TGTGCCAGCAGCCAAGAAGCCTCAGGGGCTTCACCCCTCCACTTT. This gives the protein CASSQEASGASPLHF.

This clonotype was found a few times. This chain links TRBV29-1 with TRBJ2-1, with TRBD2 matching 7 bases. CDR3 length: 15 amino acids. Looked up from germline, CDR1 is SQVTM and CDR2 is ANQGSEA. Losses at the gene ends were 3 bases for V and 5 bases for J; bases not matched to a gene: 10. CDR3: CSVESLWEGHNEQFF. CDR3 DNA: TGCAGCGTTGAGTCTTTGTGGGAGGGCCACAATGAGCAGTTCTTC.

This clonotype was detected only a few times. V usage is TRBV7-9 and J usage is TRBJ1-5; 10 bases match TRBD1. Germline V gene lookup returns CDR1 SEHNR and CDR2 FQNEAQ (reference sequence). The V gene end was trimmed by 4 bases and the J gene end by 5 bases; junction bases not matched to a gene: 5. The CDR3 is 15 residues long. The CDR3: CASSSGQGEDQPQHF. Written as DNA, the CDR3 is TGTGCCAGCAGCTCAGGACAGGGGGAAGATCAGCCCCAGCATTTT.

This clonotype has a handful of counts. This chain joins TRBV29-1 and TRBJ2-3; TRBD1 is a possible D gene (7 bases). This CDR3 spans 12 amino acids. V was shortened by 6 bases and J by 6 bases, with 13 bases between the two germline ends. CDR1 is SQVTM and CDR2 is ANQGSEA in the germline V gene. Here the CDR3 DNA reads TGCAGCGTATCGACAGGGAGGGATACGCAGTATTTT. This sequence encodes CSVSTGRDTQYF.

This clonotype was detected only once. The V call is TRBV20-1, the J call TRBJ2-1, with a tentative D call TRBD1 (5 bases). The end of the DNA aligns better with TRBJ2-7, so the J call may be wrong. This CDR3 is built from 15 residues. Germline V gene data show CDR1 as DFQATT and CDR2 as SNEGSKA (reference sequence). The CDR3 region is CSANIGAKPYGEQYF. CDR3 DNA sequence: TGCAGTGCCAACATTGGGGCTAAACCCTACGGGGAGCAGTACTTC.

This clonotype occurred many times. The rearrangement uses TRBV12-3 or TRBV12-4 and TRBJ2-5; tentatively, D is TRBD1 (6 bases). The V and J ends lost 6 bases and 1 base respectively, with 12 bases between them. The CDR3 spans 14 residues. DNA of the CDR3: TGTGCCAGCAGCTTTGGACAGCCCCAAGAGACCCAGTACTTC. Its translation: CASSFGQPQETQYF.

This chain links TRBV12-3 or TRBV12-4 with TRBJ2-5; tentative D call: TRBD1 (5 bases). The CDR3 runs 14 residues. V was cut by 3 bases and J by 1 base, with 9 bases left in between. CDR3 residues: CASSLHRPQETQYF. DNA of the CDR3: TGTGCCAGCAGTTTGCACAGGCCCCAAGAGACCCAGTACTTC.

The table lists this clonotype with a few counts. The chain couples TRBV28 to TRBJ2-1, with 10 bases that match TRBD2. The J call may be in error: the DNA end matches TRBJ2-7 better. Germline values: CDR1 MDHEN, CDR2 SYDVKM. This CDR3 has 14 amino acids. The chain's CDR3 is CASSFQLAGVEQYF. CDR3 nucleotide sequence: TGTGCCAGCAGTTTCCAGCTAGCGGGAGTCGAGCAGTACTTC.

The chain is built from TRBV5-1 and TRBJ1-2; 7 nucleotides match TRBD1. Germline CDR1 is SGHRS and CDR2 is YFSETQ. V was pared by 4 bases and J by 9 bases, with 12 bases of the junction left unmatched. The CDR3 spans 14 residues. CDR3 protein: CASSMDRQGGRYTF. The CDR3 DNA is TGCGCCAGCAGCATGGATAGACAGGGAGGGCGCTACACCTTC. Combining the CDR3 with reference TRBV5-1 and TRBJ1-2 gives the whole variable domain KAGVTQTPRYLIKTRGQQVTLSCSPISGHRSVSWYQQTPGQGLQFLFEYFSETQRNKGNFPGRFSGRQFSNSRSEMNVSTLELGDSALYLCASSMDRQGGRYTFGSGTRLTVV.

This chain joins TRBV7-9 and TRBJ2-3, with no clear D. There are 13 residues in the CDR3. With 3 bases removed from V and 2 bases from J, the gap between germline ends came to 6 bases. Looked up from germline, CDR1 is SEHNR and CDR2 is FQNEAQ (reference sequence). The CDR3 sequence is CASSFPTTDTQYF. The CDR3 coding sequence is TGTGCCAGCAGCTTTCCCACCACAGATACGCAGTATTTT.

The chain joins TRBV27 to TRBJ1-2; the D gene is possibly TRBD1 (5 bases). CDR3 length: 17 amino acids. Germline values: CDR1 MNHEY, CDR2 SMNVEV (reference sequence). Trimming took 3 bases from V and 8 from J, leaving 25 bases between them. CDR3 bases: TGTGCCAGCAGTTTCAGCAGGGATGGGGGAGGAGGTGGCGGCTACACCTTC. Amino acids: CASSFSRDGGGGGGYTF.

This chain uses TRBV20-1 with TRBJ2-7; the D gene is possibly TRBD2 (5 bases). Trimming pared 3 bases from V and 2 bases from J, leaving 20 bases between. The CDR3 totals 16 residues. The germline V gene encodes CDR1 DFQATT and CDR2 SNEGSKA (reference sequence). CDR3: CSARAAVGSPPYEQYF. The CDR3, as DNA: TGCAGTGCTAGGGCAGCGGTTGGCAGCCCTCCCTACGAGCAGTACTTC.

The chain carries TRBV7-2 and TRBJ2-1; TRBD1 might be the D (5 bases). Trimming stripped 0 bases from V and 0 bases from J, with 9 bases between. Germline V gene sequence: CDR1 SGHTA, CDR2 FQGNSA. There are 16 residues in the CDR3. The CDR3, as DNA: TGTGCCAGCAGCTTAGCAGGGGCCGTCTCCTACAATGAGCAGTTCTTC. Translation gives CASSLAGAVSYNEQFF.

This clonotype was detected a few times. This chain joins TRBV15 and TRBJ2-3; D remains unclear. There are 16 residues in the CDR3. The V gene's germline CDR1 is LNHNV and CDR2 YYDKDF (reference sequence). V shed 0 bases and J shed 3 bases, with 13 bases lying between them. The CDR3 nucleotides read TGTGCCACCAGCAGAGAGGTCCTAGTTTCAACAGATACGCAGTATTTT. Translated, it gives CATSREVLVSTDTQYF.